The rows below give T cell receptor beta chains drawn from one sample of a study of lymphopenia after photon versus proton radiotherapy. Some clones are missing from TCRdb's copy, which holds only in-frame ones; the method was immunoSEQ multiplex PCR. The data hold 25,000 to 30,000 clones, with approximately 88% observed a single time. The material sequenced was peripheral blood, taken from a patient treated with proton-based radiotherapy. These receptors all come from an older woman with cholangiocarcinoma. Some clones in this sample may be carry-over from other donors' samples. CDR3s include the opening cysteine and the closing phenylalanine or tryptophan. The order of the fields is CDR3 DNA, CDR3 protein, J gene, clone size, V gene, D gene. The D gene is left open where the match is weak. Clone size is shown for a subset of rows, as once, few, many or a class of expanded clone.

CDR3 DNA: TGCGCCAGCAGCTTGGATATGTCGGGAGGCGGTGGCTACACCTTC; CDR3 protein: CASSLDMSGGGGYTF; J gene: TRBJ1-2; clone size: -; V gene: TRBV5-1; D gene: -
CDR3 DNA: TGTGCCAGCTCACCTCTACAGGTCCCTGAAGCTTTCTTT; CDR3 protein: CASSPLQVPEAFF; J gene: TRBJ1-1; clone size: -; V gene: TRBV18; D gene: -
CDR3 DNA: TGTGCCAGCAGCCCAGGACAGCCTAACACTGAAGCTTTCTTT; CDR3 protein: CASSPGQPNTEAFF; J gene: TRBJ1-1; clone size: -; V gene: TRBV14; D gene: -
CDR3 DNA: TGCAGTGCTAGATGGCAGTATGGCTACACCTTC; CDR3 protein: CSARWQYGYTF; J gene: TRBJ1-2; clone size: -; V gene: TRBV20-1; D gene: -
CDR3 DNA: TGCGCCAGCAGCCACCCCGTCTCCGGGGGCTACACCTTC; CDR3 protein: CASSHPVSGGYTF; J gene: TRBJ1-2; clone size: -; V gene: TRBV4-1; D gene: -
CDR3 DNA: TGTGCCAGCAGTTCTAGGGGGGGTCCGGACGGCGAAGCTTTCTTT; CDR3 protein: CASSSRGGPDGEAFF; J gene: TRBJ1-1; clone size: -; V gene: TRBV6-6; D gene: -
CDR3 DNA: TGTGCCAGCAGTTTGCTGGAAAGCCAAGAGACCCAGTACTTC; CDR3 protein: CASSLLESQETQYF; J gene: TRBJ2-5; clone size: -; V gene: TRBV27; D gene: -
CDR3 DNA: TGTGCCAGTAGTACCAACAGGGTAGGTTCCTACGAGCAGTACTTC; CDR3 protein: CASSTNRVGSYEQYF; J gene: TRBJ2-7; clone size: -; V gene: TRBV19; D gene: -
CDR3 DNA: TGTGCCAGCAGCCCACAGGGTGCGGGCTACGAGCAGTACTTC; CDR3 protein: CASSPQGAGYEQYF; J gene: TRBJ2-7; clone size: once; V gene: TRBV7-2; D gene: -
CDR3 DNA: TGTGCCAGCAGCGTCTGCCTGGGGGACAGTCCGACAGATACGCAGTATTTT; CDR3 protein: CASSVCLGDSPTDTQYF; J gene: TRBJ2-3; clone size: few; V gene: TRBV12-1; D gene: -
CDR3 DNA: TGTGCCAGCAGATTCGACCATCCCGCTGGCTACACCTTC; CDR3 protein: CASRFDHPAGYTF; J gene: TRBJ1-2; clone size: once; V gene: TRBV6-1; D gene: -
CDR3 DNA: TGTGCCAGCAGCTTAGCACAGAGTAATTCACCCCTCCACTTT; CDR3 protein: CASSLAQSNSPLHF; J gene: TRBJ1-6; clone size: few; V gene: TRBV11-2; D gene: -
CDR3 DNA: TGTGCCAGCAGCCTAGGCTGGGGGGAACAGCCCCAGCATTTT; CDR3 protein: CASSLGWGEQPQHF; J gene: TRBJ1-5; clone size: -; V gene: TRBV6-5; D gene: -
CDR3 DNA: TGCGCCAGCAGTGGGGGGCCCGGGGCACCCCTCCACTTT; CDR3 protein: CASSGGPGAPLHF; J gene: TRBJ1-6; clone size: -; V gene: TRBV10-2; D gene: -
CDR3 DNA: TGCGCCAGCAGCTACGGGACTAGCGGGAGGACCACCTACGAGCAGTACTTC; CDR3 protein: CASSYGTSGRTTYEQYF; J gene: TRBJ2-7; clone size: -; V gene: TRBV5-1; D gene: TRBD2
CDR3 DNA: TGTGCCAGCAGCGGCCCCCCGGGTGGCTCCTACGAGCAGTACTTC; CDR3 protein: CASSGPPGGSYEQYF; J gene: TRBJ2-7; clone size: -; V gene: TRBV5-6; D gene: -
CDR3 DNA: TGTGCCAGCAGCCCCAGGGGGGGCTACGAGCAGTACTTC; CDR3 protein: CASSPRGGYEQYF; J gene: TRBJ2-7; clone size: -; V gene: TRBV9; D gene: -
CDR3 DNA: TGTGCCAGCAGCGTAAGGGACGGTAGGCGGGAGCTGTTTTTT; CDR3 protein: CASSVRDGRRELFF; J gene: TRBJ2-2; clone size: -; V gene: TRBV9; D gene: -
CDR3 DNA: TGTGCCATCAGCCCGCTAGCGGGGGGGGAAGAGACCCAGTACTTC; CDR3 protein: CAISPLAGGEETQYF; J gene: TRBJ2-5; clone size: -; V gene: TRBV10-3; D gene: TRBD2
CDR3 DNA: TGTGCCAGCACACAGCGCGGCCTCTCCTACGAGCAGTACTTC; CDR3 protein: CASTQRGLSYEQYF; J gene: TRBJ2-7; clone size: -; V gene: TRBV11-2; D gene: -
CDR3 DNA: TGCGCCAGCAGCCTTAGCGGGATACGGTTCTTC; CDR3 protein: CASSLSGIRFF; J gene: TRBJ2-1; clone size: -; V gene: TRBV4-1; D gene: TRBD2
CDR3 DNA: TGTGCCAGCAACGGGGCAGGAGGCTTCAATGAGCAGTTCTTC; CDR3 protein: CASNGAGGFNEQFF; J gene: TRBJ2-1; clone size: -; V gene: TRBV16; D gene: -
CDR3 DNA: TGTGCCATCAGTGAGCGGCAGGGGGCTGTATCTAACTATGGCTACACCTTC; CDR3 protein: CAISERQGAVSNYGYTF; J gene: TRBJ1-2; clone size: -; V gene: TRBV10-3; D gene: TRBD1
CDR3 DNA: TGTGCCAGCAGCTTGGGACTAGCGGGGGTTGAGCAGTTCTTC; CDR3 protein: CASSLGLAGVEQFF; J gene: TRBJ2-1; clone size: -; V gene: TRBV5-6; D gene: TRBD2
CDR3 DNA: TGTGCCAGCAGCCTCCGGACTAGCGGGGGCCAAGAGACCCAGTACTTC; CDR3 protein: CASSLRTSGGQETQYF; J gene: TRBJ2-5; clone size: -; V gene: TRBV7-9; D gene: TRBD2
CDR3 DNA: TGTGCCAGTAGTATAGGAGAGGGAGTCAAGTATGGCTACACCTTC; CDR3 protein: CASSIGEGVKYGYTF; J gene: TRBJ1-2; clone size: -; V gene: TRBV19; D gene: -
CDR3 DNA: TGTGCCAGTAGTATTCTTACGGCCGCCGGCTACACCTTC; CDR3 protein: CASSILTAAGYTF; J gene: TRBJ1-2; clone size: -; V gene: TRBV19; D gene: -
CDR3 DNA: TGTGCCAGCAGCTCGGGGTTCTATGGCTACACCTTC; CDR3 protein: CASSSGFYGYTF; J gene: TRBJ1-2; clone size: -; V gene: TRBV11-2; D gene: -
CDR3 DNA: TGTGCCAGCAGCTTTCGGTCCACCGAGCAGTACTTC; CDR3 protein: CASSFRSTEQYF; J gene: TRBJ2-7; clone size: -; V gene: TRBV7-9; D gene: -
CDR3 DNA: TGTGCCAGCAGTTTTGGGACAGGGGGTCAGCCCCAGCATTTT; CDR3 protein: CASSFGTGGQPQHF; J gene: TRBJ1-5; clone size: -; V gene: TRBV27; D gene: TRBD1
CDR3 DNA: TGTGCCAGCAGCTTCCAGAAGGGAGGAAACTATGGCTACACCTTC; CDR3 protein: CASSFQKGGNYGYTF; J gene: TRBJ1-2; clone size: -; V gene: TRBV7-2; D gene: -
CDR3 DNA: TGTGCCAGCTTCGGGGCGCCGATACTTAATGAAAAACTGTTTTTT; CDR3 protein: CASFGAPILNEKLFF; J gene: TRBJ1-4; clone size: -; V gene: TRBV5-5; D gene: -
CDR3 DNA: TGTGCCAGCAGCGTAGACGGCAATCAGCCCCAGCATTTT; CDR3 protein: CASSVDGNQPQHF; J gene: TRBJ1-5; clone size: -; V gene: TRBV9; D gene: -
CDR3 DNA: TGTGCCAGCAGGCCCACAGGGTCCCCAGTCGAGACCCAGTACTTC; CDR3 protein: CASRPTGSPVETQYF; J gene: TRBJ2-5; clone size: -; V gene: TRBV2; D gene: -
CDR3 DNA: TGTGCCGGAACCCCATATAGGTTGAGCACAGATACGCAGTATTTT; CDR3 protein: CAGTPYRLSTDTQYF; J gene: TRBJ2-3; clone size: medium-sized; V gene: TRBV7-2; D gene: -
CDR3 DNA: TGTGCCAGCAGTTACAGCAGGGCCGGGAGAGACACTGAAGCTTTCTTT; CDR3 protein: CASSYSRAGRDTEAFF; J gene: TRBJ1-1; clone size: -; V gene: TRBV6-5; D gene: -